The 25 T cell receptor beta chains below were found in one sample sequenced in a study of OX40 agonist ivuxolimab in advanced cancers. TCRdb's copy holds only in-frame clones and misses some; the assay was immunoSEQ multiplex PCR. The data hold 48,000 or so clones, with 70% to 85% observed a single time. This specimen consisted of CD4+ or CD8+ T cells sorted from blood, obtained in a trial of the OX40 agonist ivuxolimab. The source is an adult with an advanced solid tumor such as melanoma, head and neck, liver or kidney cancer.

The chain employs TRBV2 and TRBJ1-3; maybe TRBD1 (6 bases). Trimming pared 7 bases from V and 4 bases from J, leaving 8 bases between. The CDR3 extends over 12 amino acids. CDR1 and CDR2 (germline): SNHLY, FYNNEI. Here the CDR3 reads CASKGEGNTIYF. DNA for the CDR3: TGTGCCAGCAAGGGGGAGGGAAACACCATATATTTT.

The chain employs TRBV4-1 and TRBJ2-5; tentatively, D is TRBD2 (6 bases). The CDR3 has 14 residues. The V gene's germline CDR1 is MGHRA and CDR2 YSYEKL. V lost 8 bases and J 3 bases, leaving 16 bases between the germline ends. The CDR3 region has the DNA TGCGCCAGCGCGGGGACGGTTAGGGAAGAGACCCAGTACTTC. Translating gives CASAGTVREETQYF.

This rearrangement joins TRBV5-6 to TRBJ1-1; TRBD1 aligns across 9 bases. Germline V gives CDR1 SGHDT, CDR2 YYEEEE. J lost 1 base, V lost 4 bases, and 2 bases had no gene match. The CDR3 covers 14 residues. The CDR3 DNA is TGTGCCAGCAGCGGGACAGGGAGGAACACTGAAGCTTTCTTT. Its protein product is CASSGTGRNTEAFF.

The chain is built from TRBV2 and TRBJ1-5, with 9 bases identical to TRBD1. The CDR3 is 18 residues long. Germline-derived CDR1 and CDR2 are SNHLY and FYNNEI. V lost 6 bases and J lost 0; bases outside the gene matches: 12. Written as DNA, the CDR3 is TGTGCCAGCAGCCGGGACAGGGATTTCAAGCCTAGCAATCAGCCCCAGCATTTT. Its translation: CASSRDRDFKPSNQPQHF. Supplemented by reference TRBV2 and TRBJ1-5, the full variable domain reads EPEVTQTPSHQVTQMGQEVILRCVPISNHLYFYWYRQILGQKVEFLVSFYNNEISEKSEIFDDQFSVERPDGSNFTLKIRSTKLEDSAMYFCASSRDRDFKPSNQPQHFGDGTRLSIL.

The genes are TRBV11-3 and TRBJ2-3; possibly TRBD1 for D (6 bases). There are 14 residues in the CDR3. Trimming took 5 bases from V and 0 from J, leaving 9 bases between them. Per the germline V gene, CDR1 is SGHNT and CDR2 is YENEEA. The CDR3 is CASSGDRSTDTQYF. The DNA of the CDR3 is TGTGCCAGCAGCGGTGACAGGAGCACAGATACGCAGTATTTT.

The chain links TRBV7-9 to TRBJ1-1, with D tentatively TRBD1 (6 bases). CDR1 SEHNR and CDR2 FQNEAQ come from the germline V gene (reference sequence). The CDR3 has 17 residues. Deletions cut 8 bases from V and 1 base from J, with 23 bases between. The CDR3 DNA follows: TGTGCCAGCTCCGATCGCGGGACATGGTTGAGGAACACTGAAGCTTTCTTT. Its translation is CASSDRGTWLRNTEAFF.

The table lists this clone with a count of one. The chain uses TRBV5-4 and TRBJ1-2, with a possible D match to TRBD1 (5 bases). The length of the CDR3 is 14 residues. Trimming stripped 4 bases from V and 4 bases from J, with 14 bases between. Germline CDR1 and CDR2: SGHNT and YYREEE (reference sequence). CDR3 bases: TGTGCCAGCAGCGGCCGGGACGGCCCCTATGGCTACACCTTC. Residues: CASSGRDGPYGYTF.

This clone was detected only once. V usage is TRBV30 and J usage is TRBJ1-6; the D is unclear. CDR3 length equals 14 residues. Per germline, CDR1 GTSNPN and CDR2 SVGIG (reference sequence). V was pared by 0 bases and J by 10 bases, with 13 bases between. CDR3 protein: CAWSVNMVSSPLHF. In nucleotides, the CDR3 is TGTGCCTGGAGTGTCAATATGGTTTCATCACCCCTCCACTTT.

This sequence joins TRBV6-4 and TRBJ2-1, with TRBD2 identical over 11 bases. With V trimmed by 7 bases and J by 7 bases, 9 bases remained unmatched. CDR3 length: 15 residues. Looked up from germline, CDR1 is MRHNA and CDR2 is SNTAGT. In DNA, the CDR3 is TGTGCCAGCAATAGCGGGAGGGCTGAGAGAAATGAGCAGTTCTTC. This encodes CASNSGRAERNEQFF.

V gene TRBV6-5 combines with J gene TRBJ2-3; D is uncertain. The CDR3 runs to 11 residues. Germline lookup yields CDR1 MNHEY and CDR2 SVGAGI. V dropped 10 bases and J dropped 3 bases, with 8 bases sitting between them. The CDR3 loop reads CATTRTDTQYF. The CDR3 DNA is TGTGCCACGACGAGGACAGATACGCAGTATTTT.

The chain recombines TRBV18 with TRBJ2-1, with D perhaps matching TRBD2 (6 bases). The CDR3 extends over 15 amino acids. V dropped 3 bases and J dropped 6 bases, with 15 bases sitting between them. Germline V gene data show CDR1 as KGHSH and CDR2 as LQKENI. For the CDR3, the DNA is TGTGCCAGCTCACCGCCCCTGACCGGGGGCAATGAGCAGTTCTTC. This gives the protein CASSPPLTGGNEQFF.

The chain employs TRBV27 and TRBJ2-5; either TRBD1 or TRBD2 may fit D (5 bases each). The germline V gene has CDR1 MNHEY and CDR2 SMNVEV (reference sequence). Trimming removed 6 bases at V and 7 bases at J, with 18 bases between. This CDR3 region has 14 residues. CDR3 residues: CASSPGPPLGTQYF. CDR3 DNA: TGTGCCAGCAGCCCGGGACCCCCACTAGGGACCCAGTACTTC.

The chain has TRBV30 and TRBJ2-3; D remains unclear. The ends were cut back, 0 bases at V and 6 bases at J, with 7 bases in the middle. Germline-derived CDR1 and CDR2 are GTSNPN and SVGIG (reference sequence). The CDR3 sequence is 12 residues long. The CDR3: CAWSVLGDTQYF. The DNA of the CDR3 is TGTGCCTGGAGTGTACTGGGGGATACGCAGTATTTT.

This chain links TRBV5-4 with TRBJ1-1; the D is unclear. V dropped 0 bases and J dropped 4 bases, with 13 bases sitting between them. CDR1 is SGHNT, CDR2 YYREEE, per germline (reference sequence). CDR3 size: 15 residues. Here the CDR3 DNA reads TGTGCCAGCAGCTTGGAAACACGGGTGCCCACTGAAGCTTTCTTT. Translation: CASSLETRVPTEAFF.

The chain recombines TRBV28 with TRBJ2-4; no definite D call. This CDR3 contains 16 residues. V was trimmed by 2 bases and J by 2 bases, leaving 13 bases between them. CDR1 is MDHEN and CDR2 is SYDVKM in the germline V gene. CDR3 DNA sequence: TGTGCCAGCAGTTTAGCCCCACGAGCCTCCAAAAACATTCAGTACTTC. Its protein product is CASSLAPRASKNIQYF.

CDR3 residues: CASSLGQGRNYGYTF. As DNA, the CDR3 is TGTGCCAGCAGCTTAGGACAGGGTCGAAACTATGGCTACACCTTC. The chain has TRBV7-9 and TRBJ1-2, with 7 bases identical to TRBD1. Trimming removed 1 base from V and 2 bases from J; junction bases left unmatched: 4. Per germline, CDR1 SEHNR and CDR2 FQNEAQ (reference sequence). The CDR3 covers 15 residues. Full variable domain (outside the CDR3, taken from reference TRBV7-9 and TRBJ1-2): DTGVSQNPRHKITKRGQNVTFRCDPISEHNRLYWYRQTLGQGPEFLTYFQNEAQLEKSRLLSDRFSAERPKGSFSTLEIQRTEQGDSAMYLCASSLGQGRNYGYTFGSGTRLTVV.

This sequence joins TRBV19 and TRBJ2-1; D gene unclear. V gave up 3 bases and J gave up 7 bases, with 10 bases separating them. CDR3 size: 13 residues. CDR1 and CDR2 from the germline V gene are LNHDA and SQIVND (reference sequence). CDR3 amino acids: CASSIPLTNEQFF. CDR3 DNA: TGTGCCAGTAGTATTCCACTAACGAATGAGCAGTTCTTC.

This chain joins TRBV27 and TRBJ1-4; D not resolved. Germline CDR1 MNHEY, CDR2 SMNVEV (reference sequence). V lost 0 bases to trimming and J lost 0 bases, with 8 bases between them. The CDR3 totals 16 residues. For the CDR3, the DNA is TGTGCCAGCAGTTTATCCAGTATTCCAACTAATGAAAAACTGTTTTTT. Encoded protein: CASSLSSIPTNEKLFF.

This clone was seen a few times. The chain links TRBV30 to TRBJ1-1; D perhaps matches TRBD1 (5 bases). Trimming pared 3 bases from V and 1 base from J, leaving 9 bases between. The germline V gene has CDR1 GTSNPN and CDR2 SVGIG (reference sequence). The CDR3 has 13 amino acids. The CDR3 is CAWSWGRNTEAFF. DNA for the CDR3: TGTGCCTGGAGCTGGGGCAGGAACACTGAAGCTTTCTTT.

This chain uses TRBV4-3 with TRBJ1-4; TRBD1 might be the D (6 bases). Trimming took 8 bases from V and 5 from J, leaving 15 bases between them. The CDR3 has 14 residues. Per germline, CDR1 LGHNA and CDR2 YSLEER. DNA of the CDR3: TGCGCCAGCGGCCGGGGGCTCGGGAATGAAAAACTGTTTTTT. This translates into CASGRGLGNEKLFF.

Comments on this clone: Other DNA sequences from this sample encode an identical CDR3 as well. V is TRBV5-1 and J is TRBJ2-5; D gene uncertain. The V and J ends lost 3 bases and 4 bases respectively, with 10 bases between them. The CDR3 consists of 13 residues. Germline V gives CDR1 SGHRS, CDR2 YFSETQ. CDR3 nucleotide sequence: TGCGCCAGCAGCTGTGGGCTTATAGAGACCCAGTACTTC. The encoded protein is CASSCGLIETQYF. The entire variable domain, with the rest obtained from reference TRBV5-1 and TRBJ2-5, is as follows: KAGVTQTPRYLIKTRGQQVTLSCSPISGHRSVSWYQQTPGQGLQFLFEYFSETQRNKGNFPGRFSGRQFSNSRSEMNVSTLELGDSALYLCASSCGLIETQYFGPGTRLLVL.

This clone was recorded a few times. The rearrangement uses TRBV6-5 and TRBJ1-2, with 7 bases that match TRBD1. V lost 7 bases, J lost 6 bases, and 11 bases stayed unmatched. The CDR3 spans 14 residues. Germline V gene lookup returns CDR1 MNHEY and CDR2 SVGAGI. CDR3 sequence reads: CASTNRGRSDGYTF. Written as DNA, the CDR3 is TGTGCCAGCACCAACAGGGGCAGGTCAGATGGCTACACCTTC.

This clone was seen once. The rearrangement uses TRBV19 and TRBJ1-4; D uncertain. Germline lookup yields CDR1 LNHDA and CDR2 SQIVND (reference sequence). Trimming removed 4 bases at V and 6 bases at J, with 15 bases between. The CDR3 consists of 15 residues. CDR3 amino acids: CASSTGNTRDEKLFF. The CDR3 DNA reads TGTGCCAGTAGTACCGGGAACACCCGGGATGAAAAACTGTTTTTT.

This clone has a handful of counts. The V call is TRBV19, the J call TRBJ2-1; D gene unclear. The CDR3 consists of 14 residues. CDR1 is LNHDA, CDR2 SQIVND, per germline (reference sequence). V was pared by 1 base and J by 2 bases, with 6 bases between. CDR3 sequence reads: CASSIVPPYNEQFF. The CDR3 nucleotides are TGTGCCAGTAGTATAGTCCCCCCCTACAATGAGCAGTTCTTC.

In this sample, this clone turned up once. The chain couples TRBV29-1 to TRBJ1-5; D uncertain. The germline gives CDR1 SQVTM, CDR2 ANQGSEA. The CDR3 length is 13 residues. The ends were cut back, 5 bases at V and 0 bases at J, with 8 bases in the middle. The CDR3 sequence is CSVSSGSNQPQHF. The CDR3 bases are TGCAGCGTTTCGTCGGGTAGCAATCAGCCCCAGCATTTT.